The text below deals with one T cell receptor beta chain. Assay: immunoSEQ multiplex PCR; the TCRdb copy retains only in-frame clones and omits some. The repertoire holds fewer than 85,000 clones, about 86% seen once, with 0.8% to 1% in the top ten. The data were taken from a study of OX40 agonist ivuxolimab in advanced cancers. The CDR3 is made up of 14 amino acids. The V gene's germline CDR1 is MNHNS and CDR2 SASEGT. The V segment lost 7 bases and the J segment 4 bases; nucleotides outside the gene matches: 7. The chain employs TRBV6-1 and TRBJ2-3; 8 nucleotides match TRBD1. The receptor comes from an adult with an advanced solid tumor such as melanoma, head and neck, liver or kidney cancer. Sequenced here: CD4+ or CD8+ T cells sorted from blood, sampled in a trial of the OX40 agonist ivuxolimab. The CDR3 loop is CASKDDRGADTQYF. CDR3 DNA: TGTGCCAGCAAGGACGACAGGGGAGCAGATACGCAGTATTTT.